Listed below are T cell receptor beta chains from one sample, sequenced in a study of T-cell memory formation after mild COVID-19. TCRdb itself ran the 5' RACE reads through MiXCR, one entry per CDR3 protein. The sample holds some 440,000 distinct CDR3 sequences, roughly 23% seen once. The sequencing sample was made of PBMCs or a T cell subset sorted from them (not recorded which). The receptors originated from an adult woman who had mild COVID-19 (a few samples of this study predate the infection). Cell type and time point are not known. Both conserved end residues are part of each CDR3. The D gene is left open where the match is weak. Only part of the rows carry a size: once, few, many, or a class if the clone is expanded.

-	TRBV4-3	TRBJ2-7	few	CASSQDWGASPGEQYF	TGCGCCAGCAGCCAAGACTGGGGCGCAAGTCCAGGCGAGCAGTACTTC
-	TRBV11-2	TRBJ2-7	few	CASSPELGIVYEQYF	TGTGCCAGCAGCCCCGAACTAGGGATCGTCTACGAGCAGTACTTC
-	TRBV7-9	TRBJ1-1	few	CASSPPGGPGTEAFF	TGTGCCAGCAGCCCCCCGGGGGGGCCCGGCACTGAAGCTTTCTTT
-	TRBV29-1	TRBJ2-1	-	CSVVSSSYNEQFF	TGCAGCGTTGTGAGCAGCTCCTACAATGAGCAGTTCTTC
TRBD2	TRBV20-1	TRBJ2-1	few	CSARIAARGGVVEQFF	TGCAGTGCTAGAATCGCCGCCCGCGGGGGGGTCGTTGAGCAGTTCTTC
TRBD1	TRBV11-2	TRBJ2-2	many	CASSLKTGGTGELFF	TGTGCCAGCAGCTTAAAGACAGGGGGCACCGGGGAGCTGTTTTTT
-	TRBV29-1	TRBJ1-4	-	CSVGGPSTTNEKLFF	TGCAGCGTTGGCGGGCCTTCCACAACTAATGAAAAACTGTTTTTT
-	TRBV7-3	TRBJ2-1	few	CASSYGTSGEQFF	TGTGCCAGCAGCTACGGGACGAGTGGGGAGCAGTTCTTC
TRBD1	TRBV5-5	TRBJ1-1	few	CASNPLTGVNTEAFF	TGTGCCAGCAACCCTCTGACAGGGGTGAACACTGAAGCTTTCTTT
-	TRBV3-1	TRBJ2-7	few	CAIPPGDEQYF	TGTGCCATCCCCCCGGGGGACGAGCAGTACTTC
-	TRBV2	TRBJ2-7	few	CASRTNYEQYF	TGTGCCAGCAGGACAAACTACGAGCAGTACTTC
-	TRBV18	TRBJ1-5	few	CASSAGGNQPQHF	TGTGCCAGCTCGGCCGGAGGCAATCAGCCCCAGCATTTT
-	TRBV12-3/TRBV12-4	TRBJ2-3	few	CASSSRMGTDTQYF	TGTGCCAGCAGCTCGCGAATGGGTACAGATACGCAGTATTTT
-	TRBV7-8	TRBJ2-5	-	CASSSPRGNQETQYF	TGTGCCAGCAGCTCCCCCCGGGGGAACCAAGAGACCCAGTACTTC
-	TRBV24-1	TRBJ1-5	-	CATSRQGRNQPQHF	TGTGCCACCAGTAGGCAGGGGCGGAATCAGCCCCAGCATTTT
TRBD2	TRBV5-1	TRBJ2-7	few	CASSLDAGGHLYEQYF	TGCGCCAGCAGCTTGGATGCGGGGGGGCATCTATACGAGCAGTACTTC
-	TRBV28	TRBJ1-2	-	CASSLAFEGGRGYTF	TGTGCCAGCAGTCTCGCTTTCGAGGGAGGGCGGGGCTACACCTTC
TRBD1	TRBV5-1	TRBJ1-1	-	CASANRGGTEAFF	TGCGCCAGCGCGAACAGGGGAGGCACTGAAGCTTTCTTT
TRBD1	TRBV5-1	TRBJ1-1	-	CASSFGQGPRNTEAFF	TGCGCCAGCAGCTTTGGACAGGGTCCTAGAAACACTGAAGCTTTCTTT
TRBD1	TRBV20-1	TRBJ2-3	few	CSARGQGGREDTQYF	TGCAGTGCGAGAGGACAGGGAGGCCGGGAAGATACGCAGTATTTT
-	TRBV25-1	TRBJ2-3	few	CASSDSVRDTQYF	TGTGCCAGCAGTGATTCGGTGAGGGATACGCAGTATTTT
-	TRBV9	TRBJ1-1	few	CASSVAPEGNTEAFF	TGTGCCAGCAGCGTAGCCCCGGAGGGGAACACTGAAGCTTTCTTT
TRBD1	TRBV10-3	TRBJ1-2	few	CAISSGQGGDGYTF	TGTGCCATCAGCTCGGGACAGGGTGGTGATGGCTACACCTTC
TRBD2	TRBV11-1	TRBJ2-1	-	CASSIGRDYYNEQFF	TGTGCCAGCAGCATCGGTAGGGACTACTACAATGAGCAGTTCTTC
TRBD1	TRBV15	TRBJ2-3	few	CATSRVQGADTQYF	TGTGCCACCAGCAGAGTCCAGGGGGCAGATACGCAGTATTTT
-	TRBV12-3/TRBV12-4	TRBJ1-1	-	CASSPRATMNTEAFF	TGTGCCAGCAGCCCTCGGGCGACCATGAACACTGAAGCTTTCTTT
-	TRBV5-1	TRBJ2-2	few	CASSLTTVTGELFF	TGCGCCAGCAGCTTGACCACGGTAACCGGGGAGCTGTTTTTT
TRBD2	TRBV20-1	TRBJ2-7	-	CSARLPGGSRYEQYF	TGCAGTGCTAGACTGCCGGGGGGGTCTAGGTACGAGCAGTACTTC
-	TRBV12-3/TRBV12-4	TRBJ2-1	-	CASSGDHYNEQFF	TGTGCCAGCAGTGGGGACCACTACAATGAGCAGTTCTTC
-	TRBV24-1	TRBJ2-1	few	CATSGVTNRNEQFF	TGTGCCACCAGTGGGGTAACTAACCGCAATGAGCAGTTCTTC
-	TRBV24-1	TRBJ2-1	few	CATSDSSVGKNEQFF	TGTGCCACCAGTGATTCGTCGGTAGGGAAGAATGAGCAGTTCTTC
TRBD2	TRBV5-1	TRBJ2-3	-	CASSPPSGADTQYF	TGCGCCAGCAGCCCCCCTAGCGGAGCAGATACGCAGTATTTT
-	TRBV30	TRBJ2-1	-	CAWSPPSWGARWDEQFF	TGTGCCTGGAGCCCCCCTAGCTGGGGGGCCCGATGGGATGAGCAGTTCTTC
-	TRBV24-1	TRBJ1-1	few	CATSESGTATTTGDTEAFF	TGTGCCACCAGTGAGTCCGGGACCGCAACGACAACCGGGGACACTGAAGCTTTCTTT
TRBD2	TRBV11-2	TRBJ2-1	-	CASSSVGSGGEQFF	TGTGCCAGCAGCTCAGTCGGGTCGGGGGGTGAGCAGTTCTTC
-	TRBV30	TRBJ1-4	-	CAWSGGTAEGEKLFF	TGTGCCTGGAGCGGTGGGACCGCGGAGGGTGAAAAACTGTTTTTT
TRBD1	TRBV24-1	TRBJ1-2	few	CATSDRGTGEYGYTF	TGTGCCACCAGTGACCGTGGGACAGGGGAATATGGCTACACCTTC
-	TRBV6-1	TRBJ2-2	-	CASSGKSTGELFF	TGTGCCAGCAGTGGGAAGTCCACCGGGGAGCTGTTTTTT
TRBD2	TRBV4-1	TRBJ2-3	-	CASSQGLAGVLSTDTQYF	TGCGCCAGCAGCCAAGGGTTAGCGGGGGTACTTAGCACAGATACGCAGTATTTT
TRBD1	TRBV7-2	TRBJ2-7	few	CASSSPGTGSYEQYF	TGTGCCAGCAGCTCGCCCGGGACAGGGTCTTACGAGCAGTACTTC
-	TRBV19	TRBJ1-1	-	CASSPDGLWTEAFF	TGTGCCAGTAGTCCGGATGGGCTATGGACTGAAGCTTTCTTT
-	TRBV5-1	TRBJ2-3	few	CASSWRSSTDTQYF	TGCGCCAGCAGCTGGAGGTCTAGCACAGATACGCAGTATTTT
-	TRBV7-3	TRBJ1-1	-	CASSLTLMRSGMNTEAFF	TGTGCCAGCAGCTTAACGTTAATGCGGTCAGGGATGAACACTGAAGCTTTCTTT
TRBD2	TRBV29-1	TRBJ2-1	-	CSVVTSGRTNEQFF	TGCAGCGTAGTGACTAGCGGGAGGACGAATGAGCAGTTCTTC
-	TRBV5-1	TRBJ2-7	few	CASSPRALSYEQYF	TGCGCCAGCAGCCCCCGGGCCCTTTCCTACGAGCAGTACTTC
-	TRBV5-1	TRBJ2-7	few	CASKIVRGSYEQYF	TGCGCCAGCAAAATCGTTAGGGGAAGCTACGAGCAGTACTTC
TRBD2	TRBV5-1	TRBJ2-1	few	CASSPAGSGGADEQFF	TGCGCCAGCAGCCCCGCAGGGAGCGGGGGGGCCGATGAGCAGTTCTTC
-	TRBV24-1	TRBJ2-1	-	CATSDAYTRGTYNEQFF	TGTGCCACCAGTGATGCATACACTAGGGGGACCTACAATGAGCAGTTCTTC
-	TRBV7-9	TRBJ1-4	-	CASSLGQAATNEKLFF	TGTGCCAGCAGCTTAGGACAGGCTGCAACTAATGAAAAACTGTTTTTT
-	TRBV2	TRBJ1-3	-	CASSEANTIYF	TGTGCCAGCAGTGAGGCTAACACCATATATTTT
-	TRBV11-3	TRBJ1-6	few	CASSLAGAAGALHF	TGTGCCAGCAGCTTAGCAGGGGCCGCGGGCGCCCTCCACTTT
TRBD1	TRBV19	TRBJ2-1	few	CASSTTGTGHASSYNEQFF	TGTGCCAGTAGTACGACCGGGACAGGCCACGCTAGCTCCTACAATGAGCAGTTCTTC
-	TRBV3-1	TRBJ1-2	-	CASSQDWGRGYGYTF	TGTGCCAGCAGCCAAGACTGGGGCAGGGGCTATGGCTACACCTTC
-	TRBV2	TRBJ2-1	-	CASSRSPRGNNEQFF	TGTGCCAGCAGTCGGTCCCCTAGGGGTAACAATGAGCAGTTCTTC
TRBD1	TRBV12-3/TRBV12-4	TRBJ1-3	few	CASSPRDSSGNTIYF	TGTGCCAGCAGTCCCCGGGACAGCTCTGGAAACACCATATATTTT